This T cell receptor (beta chain) derives from a study of blood T cell repertoires in COVID-19. Study context: Whether acute or convalescent, the COVID-19 samples came from the United States, Italy and Spain.

Germline values: CDR1 SNHLY, CDR2 FYNNEI. V dropped 8 bases and J dropped 6 bases, with 26 bases sitting between them. CDR3 length equals 18 residues. A Seattle source enrolled patients during active infection and followed them longitudinally. Authors' processing steps: Reference gene primers were amplified, and this amplification served to estimate nucleated cell counts. Here immunoSEQ multiplex PCR was the method, and the copy in TCRdb shows in-frame clones only, minus some. Clone size and the V and J calls come from that table; the DNA yielded D and trimming. The sample yields roughly 250,000 clones, roughly nine tenths seen once.

The receptor comes from a woman aged 25 to 39 with COVID-19, enrolled during active disease. Source material: peripheral blood. V usage is TRBV2 and J usage is TRBJ1-6; a weak D match, TRBD1 (6 bases). The CDR3 sequence: CASGGILLYREVNSPLHF. The CDR3, as DNA: TGTGCCAGCGGTGGAATCCTTCTCTACAGGGAAGTTAATTCACCCCTCCACTTT.